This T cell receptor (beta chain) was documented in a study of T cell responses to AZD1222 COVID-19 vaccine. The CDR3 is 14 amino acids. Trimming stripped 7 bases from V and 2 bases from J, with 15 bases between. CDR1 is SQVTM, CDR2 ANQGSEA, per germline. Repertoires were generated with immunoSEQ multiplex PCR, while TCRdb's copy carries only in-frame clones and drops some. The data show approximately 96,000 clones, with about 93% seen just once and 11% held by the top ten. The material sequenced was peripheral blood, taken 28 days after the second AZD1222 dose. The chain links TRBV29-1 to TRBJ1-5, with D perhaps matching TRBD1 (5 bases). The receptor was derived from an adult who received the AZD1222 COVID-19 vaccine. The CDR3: CSARIPGGNQPQHF. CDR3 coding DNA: TGCAGCGCACGGATCCCGGGGGGCAATCAGCCCCAGCATTTT.